A single sample is the source of the 12 T cell receptor beta chains below, sequenced in a study of blood T cell repertoires in COVID-19. Profiled with immunoSEQ multiplex PCR; TCRdb holds only in-frame clones, not every one. Seen here are 75,000 to 100,000 clones, roughly 71% observed once, and the top ten hold 8.5% to 10%. Specimen: peripheral blood. The source of these receptors is a woman over 75 with acute or convalescent COVID-19.

This sequence joins TRBV5-1 and TRBJ2-1, with 10 bases lining up with TRBD2. Trimming at V came to 4 bases and at J to 4 bases, leaving 8 bases not matched to a gene. Per the germline V gene, CDR1 is SGHRS and CDR2 is YFSETQ. There are 16 residues in the CDR3. The CDR3 region has the DNA TGCGCCAGCAGCCCCGGAGCGGGAGGGGGGTACAATGAGCAGTTCTTC. It codes for CASSPGAGGGYNEQFF.

The chain carries TRBV11-2 and TRBJ2-1; 8 nucleotides agree with TRBD2. CDR1 SGHAT and CDR2 FQNNGV come from the germline V gene. Trimming removed 0 bases from V and 6 bases from J; junction bases left unmatched: 10. The CDR3 runs 17 residues. The DNA of the CDR3 is TGTGCCAGCAGCTTAGATAGGTGGGCGGCGGGGGGCAATGAGCAGTTCTTC. Amino acid sequence: CASSLDRWAAGGNEQFF.

This clone appeared once. This chain connects TRBV6-5 to TRBJ1-2; the D gene is possibly TRBD1 (6 bases). In germline, CDR1 is MNHEY, CDR2 SVGAGI. Trimming took off 6 bases at V and 8 bases at J, with 19 bases between the two ends. CDR3 length: 14 residues. DNA for the CDR3: TGTGCCAGCAGACCTAGCACAGGGATCGAGGGCTACACCTTC. Protein: CASRPSTGIEGYTF.

In this sample, this clone turned up once. The gene calls are TRBV14 and TRBJ1-6; possible D gene TRBD1, 6 bases. The length of the CDR3 is 16 residues. The germline V gene encodes CDR1 SGHDN and CDR2 FVKESK. With 3 bases removed from V and 7 bases from J, the gap between germline ends came to 16 bases. CDR3 coding DNA: TGTGCCAGCAGCCAGGACGGGACACTCCGAAATTCACCCCTCCACTTT. Its translation is CASSQDGTLRNSPLHF.

The rearrangement uses TRBV3-1 (or the pseudogene TRBV3-2) and TRBJ2-7; 7 bases are a match to TRBD2. The V gene end was trimmed by 4 bases and the J gene end by 2 bases; junction bases not matched to a gene: 5. The CDR3 sequence is 14 residues long. Germline V CDR1 and CDR2: LGHDT, YNNKEL (reference sequence). For the CDR3, the DNA is TGTGCCAGCAGCCTAACAAGCGGGACCTACGAGCAGTACTTC. It codes for CASSLTSGTYEQYF.

This clone came up once. The V and J genes are TRBV19 and TRBJ1-5; D is uncertain. The CDR3 contains 16 residues. Between the trimmed V and J ends, which lost 0 bases and 6 bases, there was a span of 15 bases. Per the germline V gene, CDR1 is LNHDA and CDR2 is SQIVND (reference sequence). The CDR3, as DNA: TGTGCCAGTAGTATAGATCGGGTCCCGTACACTCAGCCCCAGCATTTT. Translating it yields CASSIDRVPYTQPQHF.

The V gene is TRBV3-1 (or the pseudogene TRBV3-2), the J gene TRBJ2-7, with a tentative D call TRBD1 (6 bases). Germline CDR1 and CDR2: LGHDT and YNNKEL (reference sequence). V was cut by 4 bases and J by 6 bases, with 19 bases left in between. The CDR3 is made up of 15 amino acids. The CDR3 sequence: CASSPLNLQGAEQYF. The CDR3 DNA follows: TGTGCCAGCAGCCCACTAAACCTACAGGGAGCCGAGCAGTACTTC.

The chain uses TRBV28 and TRBJ1-4, with TRBD1 as a possible D gene (6 bases). The CDR3 sequence is 15 residues long. Germline V lookup: CDR1 MDHEN, CDR2 SYDVKM. The germline V and J ends were trimmed by 10 bases and 8 bases, with 23 bases remaining between them. CDR3 in DNA: TGTGCCACCTCCCTCGACGTGGGGGCAAGGGAAAAACTGTTTTTT. It translates to CATSLDVGAREKLFF.

The chain couples TRBV4-2 to TRBJ2-7; 7 bases line up with TRBD2. V trimming: 4 bases; J trimming: 7 bases; junction bases outside the gene matches: 16. The CDR3 has 16 amino acids. CDR1 is LGHNA, CDR2 YNFKEQ, per germline. The CDR3 nucleotides read TGTGCCAGCAGCCCCCGGGCCAGCGGGACCCCTGGGGAGCAGTACTTC. Translating it yields CASSPRASGTPGEQYF.

In this sample, this clone turned up a few times. The V call is TRBV7-2, the J call TRBJ1-5, with TRBD1 identical over 8 bases. V shed 3 bases and J 5 bases; nucleotides not matched to a gene: 9. The CDR3 is 16 amino acids. Germline lookup yields CDR1 SGHTA and CDR2 FQGNSA. CDR3 sequence: CASSFTGGRQYQPQHF. CDR3 nucleotides: TGTGCCAGCAGCTTTACAGGGGGTCGCCAATATCAGCCCCAGCATTTT.

The V and J genes are TRBV10-3 and TRBJ2-5, with 11 positions matching TRBD2. The CDR3 loop spans 16 amino acids. The ends lost 11 bases at V and 2 bases at J; junction bases unmatched: 13. CDR1 and CDR2 (germline): ENHRY, SYGVKD. CDR3: CASKASSGREQETQYF. CDR3 DNA sequence: TGTGCCTCGAAGGCGAGTAGCGGGAGGGAACAAGAGACCCAGTACTTC.

The chain links TRBV7-2 to TRBJ2-6; D ambiguous. The CDR3 loop spans 16 amino acids. Between the trimmed V and J ends, which lost 2 bases and 2 bases, there was a span of 10 bases. The V gene's germline CDR1 is SGHTA and CDR2 FQGNSA. The CDR3: CASSLIRQPGANVLTF. The DNA for the CDR3 is TGTGCCAGCAGCTTAATTCGACAACCTGGGGCCAACGTCCTGACTTTC.